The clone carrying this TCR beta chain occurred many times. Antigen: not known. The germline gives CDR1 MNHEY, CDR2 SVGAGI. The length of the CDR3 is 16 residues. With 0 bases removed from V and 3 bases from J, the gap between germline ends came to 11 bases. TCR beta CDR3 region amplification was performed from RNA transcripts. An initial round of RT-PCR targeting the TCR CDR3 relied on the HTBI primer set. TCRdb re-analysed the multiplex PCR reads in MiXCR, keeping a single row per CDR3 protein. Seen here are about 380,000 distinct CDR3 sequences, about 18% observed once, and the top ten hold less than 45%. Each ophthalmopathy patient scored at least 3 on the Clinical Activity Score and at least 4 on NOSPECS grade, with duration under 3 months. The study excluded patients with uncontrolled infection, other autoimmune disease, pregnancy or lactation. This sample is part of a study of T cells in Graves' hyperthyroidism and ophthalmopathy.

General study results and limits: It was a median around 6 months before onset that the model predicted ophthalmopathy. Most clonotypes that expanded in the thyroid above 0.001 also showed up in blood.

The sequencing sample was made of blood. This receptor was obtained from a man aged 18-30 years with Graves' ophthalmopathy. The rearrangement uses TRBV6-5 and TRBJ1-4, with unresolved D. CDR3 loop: CASSYSSRTANEKLFF. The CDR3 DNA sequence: TGTGCCAGCAGTTACTCGTCCCGAACAGCTAATGAAAAACTGTTTTTT.